Listed below are T cell receptor beta chains from one sample, sequenced in a study of blood T cells in healthy people across ages. TCRdb redid the calling of the 5' RACE reads with MiXCR, one entry per CDR3 protein. The data contain about 700,000 distinct CDR3 sequences, approximately 30% of them seen just once; the ten biggest clones take up 15%. Sequenced: blood. The receptors originated from a woman at least 80 years old in good health. CDR3s include the opening cysteine and the closing phenylalanine or tryptophan. D genes are given only for firm matches. The size field is filled for only some rows; it gives once, few, many or a size class.

V	size	J	D	CDR3	DNA
TRBV6-1	.	TRBJ2-5	TRBD1	CASSLRDRVYF	TGTGCCAGCAGTTTGCGGGACAGGGTGTACTTC
TRBV6-5	many	TRBJ1-1	.	CASKRGKLNTEAFF	TGTGCCAGCAAACGTGGAAAATTGAACACTGAAGCTTTCTTT
TRBV6-6	many	TRBJ2-7	.	CASSRPPGVGEQYF	TGTGCCAGCAGCCGACCCCCCGGCGTGGGCGAGCAGTACTTC
TRBV20-1	many	TRBJ1-1	.	CSARKTLRGNTEAFF	TGCAGTGCTCGGAAGACTCTCAGGGGGAACACTGAAGCTTTCTTT
TRBV7-3	many	TRBJ2-1	TRBD2	CASSLRMASGGYNEQFF	TGTGCCAGCAGCTTAAGGATGGCTAGCGGGGGCTACAATGAGCAGTTCTTC
TRBV3-1	many	TRBJ1-5	.	CATSSGNNQPQHF	TGTGCCACTTCTTCAGGTAACAATCAGCCCCAGCATTTT
TRBV20-1	once	TRBJ2-3	.	CSAGDRYTDTQYF	TGCAGTGCCGGGGACCGATACACAGATACGCAGTATTTT
TRBV5-1	.	TRBJ2-1	.	CASSSQGGTYNEQFF	TGCGCCAGCAGCTCTCAGGGGGGGACCTACAATGAGCAGTTCTTC
TRBV3-1	few	TRBJ1-1	.	CANSPRSQTEAFF	TGTGCCAACAGCCCCCGGAGTCAGACTGAAGCTTTCTTT
TRBV20-1	few	TRBJ2-3	.	CSAPVSSSTDTQYF	TGCAGTGCCCCAGTTAGCAGTAGCACAGATACGCAGTATTTT
TRBV5-4	.	TRBJ2-5	.	CASSPGRYNEQYF	TGTGCCAGCAGCCCTGGACGGTACAATGAGCAGTACTTC
TRBV6-2/TRBV6-3	.	TRBJ2-1	.	CASSYDPQSSYNEQFF	TGTGCCAGCAGTTATGACCCCCAGAGCTCCTACAATGAGCAGTTCTTC
TRBV30	.	TRBJ2-2	.	CAWSATRNTGELFF	TGTGCCTGGAGCGCGACGAGGAACACCGGGGAGCTGTTTTTT
TRBV6-1	once	TRBJ2-1	.	CAISEGVAGGTNEQFF	TGTGCCATCAGTGAAGGAGTCGCCGGAGGGACGAATGAGCAGTTCTTC
TRBV12-3/TRBV12-4	many	TRBJ2-1	.	CASSPVGGGLYNEQFF	TGTGCCAGCAGCCCCGTAGGGGGGGGACTATACAATGAGCAGTTCTTC
TRBV2	.	TRBJ1-5	.	CASRTDPADQPQHF	TGTGCCAGCAGGACAGACCCGGCGGATCAGCCCCAGCATTTT
TRBV5-1	many	TRBJ1-4	TRBD1	CASKQGALTNEKLFF	TGCGCCAGTAAACAGGGGGCGTTGACTAATGAAAAACTGTTTTTT
TRBV7-2	.	TRBJ2-5	.	CASSSATRLGTQYF	TGTGCCAGCAGCAGCGCGACACGGCTCGGGACCCAGTACTTC
TRBV14	many	TRBJ1-6	TRBD1	CASSQDRGSPLHF	TGTGCCAGCAGCCAGGACAGGGGTTCACCCCTCCACTTT
TRBV20-1	.	TRBJ2-7	TRBD2	CSARDSGTSSYEQYF	TGCAGTGCTAGAGATTCAGGGACTAGCTCCTACGAGCAGTACTTC
TRBV4-2	.	TRBJ2-5	.	CASSQGGAGGRGETQYF	TGTGCCAGCAGCCAAGGTGGGGCCGGTGGCCGGGGGGAGACCCAGTACTTC
TRBV29-1	many	TRBJ2-3	.	CSVEAGRTDTQYF	TGCAGCGTTGAGGCAGGGAGGACAGATACGCAGTATTTT
TRBV2	few	TRBJ1-1	.	CASSPRRMNTEAFF	TGTGCCAGCAGTCCCAGGAGGATGAACACTGAAGCTTTCTTT
TRBV18	.	TRBJ2-1	.	CAGSPPRGGLYSEQFF	TGTGCCGGCTCACCACCTCGAGGGGGGCTTTACAGTGAGCAGTTCTTC
TRBV20-1	.	TRBJ2-7	.	CSARDSPHEQYF	TGCAGTGCGCGGGACAGCCCCCACGAGCAGTACTTC
TRBV30	few	TRBJ2-2	.	CAWSRGTGELFF	TGTGCCTGGTCGAGGGGCACCGGGGAGCTGTTTTTT
TRBV10-3	many	TRBJ1-1	.	CAISESTRGGVRAFF	TGTGCCATCAGTGAGTCGACTCGGGGGGGAGTGAGAGCTTTCTTT
TRBV3-1	few	TRBJ1-2	.	CASSQVTHGYTF	TGTGCCAGCAGCCAAGTTACCCATGGCTACACCTTC
TRBV2	few	TRBJ2-2	.	CASPLRGTGELFF	TGTGCCAGCCCCCTCAGGGGCACCGGGGAGCTGTTTTTT
TRBV5-1	few	TRBJ1-2	.	CASRRGGDYGYTF	TGCGCCAGCAGGAGGGGCGGTGACTATGGCTACACCTTC
TRBV7-9	.	TRBJ1-1	TRBD1	CASSRSTGTGHTEAFF	TGTGCCAGCAGCCGTTCGACCGGGACAGGGCACACTGAAGCTTTCTTT
TRBV27	.	TRBJ1-1	TRBD1	CASSKQGAVTEAFF	TGTGCCAGCAGTAAGCAGGGGGCAGTCACTGAAGCTTTCTTT
TRBV12-3/TRBV12-4	few	TRBJ2-3	.	CASSGLRADTQYF	TGTGCCAGCAGCGGACTAAGAGCAGATACGCAGTATTTT
TRBV9	.	TRBJ2-7	.	CASSPRAGGSSYEQYF	TGTGCCAGCAGCCCCCGGGCCGGCGGTAGCTCCTACGAGCAGTACTTC
TRBV6-1	few	TRBJ1-5	.	CASSEAGSPQHF	TGTGCCAGCAGTGAAGCGGGGTCGCCCCAGCATTTT
TRBV3-1	.	TRBJ1-1	.	CASSPGGSFGEAFF	TGTGCCAGCAGTCCCGGGGGGTCTTTCGGGGAAGCTTTCTTT
TRBV29-1	many	TRBJ1-1	TRBD1	CSVDRGMNTEAFF	TGCAGCGTTGACAGGGGGATGAACACTGAAGCTTTCTTT
TRBV7-3	.	TRBJ2-1	TRBD2	CASSPGTSFNEQFF	TGTGCCAGCAGCCCCGGGACTAGCTTCAATGAGCAGTTCTTC
TRBV19	many	TRBJ1-2	.	CASSIVSGPNYGYTF	TGTGCCAGTAGTATTGTATCCGGGCCTAACTATGGCTACACCTTC
TRBV6-2/TRBV6-3	many	TRBJ2-7	.	CASRKSPYEQYF	TGTGCCAGCAGAAAAAGTCCCTACGAGCAGTACTTC
TRBV6-5	.	TRBJ2-1	.	CASSYGQGSYNEQFF	TGTGCCAGCAGTTACGGCCAGGGATCCTACAATGAGCAGTTCTTC
TRBV11-2	.	TRBJ2-1	TRBD1	CASSPGTGGTNNEQFF	TGTGCCAGCAGCCCTGGGACAGGGGGCACCAACAATGAGCAGTTCTTC
TRBV7-2	.	TRBJ2-7	.	CASSLGSIGIVSSYEQYF	TGTGCCAGCAGCTTAGGGTCTATAGGCATCGTCAGCTCCTACGAGCAGTACTTC
TRBV12-3/TRBV12-4	.	TRBJ2-7	TRBD2	CASSFKLAGPSSYEQYF	TGTGCCAGCAGTTTTAAACTAGCGGGACCAAGCTCCTACGAGCAGTACTTC
TRBV7-6	.	TRBJ2-2	TRBD1	CASSFTQGARETGELFF	TGTGCCAGCAGCTTCACACAGGGGGCGCGTGAAACCGGGGAGCTGTTTTTT
TRBV7-2	many	TRBJ2-3	TRBD2	CASSLAASGGATDTQYF	TGTGCCAGCAGCTTAGCGGCTAGCGGGGGGGCTACAGATACGCAGTATTTT
TRBV6-5	few	TRBJ1-6	.	CASSRGRASPLHF	TGTGCCAGCAGTAGGGGCAGGGCTTCACCCCTCCACTTT
TRBV9	.	TRBJ1-4	.	CASSLMGGVGTNEKLFF	TGTGCCAGCAGCCTAATGGGGGGAGTTGGGACTAATGAAAAACTGTTTTTT
TRBV7-2	many	TRBJ2-3	TRBD2	CASSRGLAGGSADTQYF	TGTGCCAGCAGCCGGGGACTAGCGGGGGGATCAGCAGATACGCAGTATTTT
TRBV7-2	many	TRBJ1-5	TRBD1	CASSTRTGEGQPQHF	TGTGCCAGCAGCACTAGGACAGGGGAGGGGCAGCCCCAGCATTTT
TRBV7-3	.	TRBJ2-1	TRBD2	CASSLGGAGEFETQFF	TGTGCCAGCAGCCTCGGGGGGGCAGGGGAATTCGAGACCCAGTTCTTC
TRBV27	.	TRBJ1-6	.	CASSLGDRLGSPLHF	TGTGCCAGCTCCCTAGGCGACCGATTGGGTTCACCCCTCCACTTT